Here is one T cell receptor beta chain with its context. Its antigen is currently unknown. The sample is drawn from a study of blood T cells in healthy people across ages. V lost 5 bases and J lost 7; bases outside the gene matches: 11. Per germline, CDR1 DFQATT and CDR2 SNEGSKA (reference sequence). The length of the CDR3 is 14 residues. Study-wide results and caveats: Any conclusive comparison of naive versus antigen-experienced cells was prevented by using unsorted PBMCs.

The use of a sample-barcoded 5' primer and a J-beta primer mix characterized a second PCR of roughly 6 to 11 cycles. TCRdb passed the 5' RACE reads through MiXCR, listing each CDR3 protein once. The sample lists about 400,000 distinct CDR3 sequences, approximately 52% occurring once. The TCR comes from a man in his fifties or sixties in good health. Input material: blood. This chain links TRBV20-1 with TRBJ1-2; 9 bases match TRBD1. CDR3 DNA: TGCAGTGCTGTCCCCGCGGGACAGGGTTTTGGCTACACCTTC. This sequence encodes CSAVPAGQGFGYTF.